This TCR beta chain came from a study of blood T cell repertoires in COVID-19. Turning to the study itself: Spain, Italy and the United States supplied samples that represented acute and convalescent COVID-19. PBMCs, B-cell-depleted T cells, or T cells provided the cDNA or gDNA that made up the material.

Measured with immunoSEQ multiplex PCR; TCRdb has only the in-frame clones, and not every one. The table includes under 250,000 clones, about 86% detected once. CDR3 size: 14 residues. J was trimmed by 1 base and V by 8 bases; bases with no gene match: 6. Germline CDR1 and CDR2: SNHLY and FYNNEI. Sequencing input: peripheral blood. The J gene is TRBJ2-3, the V gene TRBV2; 7 nucleotides agree with TRBD1. The source is a man aged 50-59 years with active or convalescent COVID-19. CDR3 coding DNA: TGTGCCAGCCTGACAGGGACCGGCACAGATACGCAGTATTTT. Translation gives CASLTGTGTDTQYF.